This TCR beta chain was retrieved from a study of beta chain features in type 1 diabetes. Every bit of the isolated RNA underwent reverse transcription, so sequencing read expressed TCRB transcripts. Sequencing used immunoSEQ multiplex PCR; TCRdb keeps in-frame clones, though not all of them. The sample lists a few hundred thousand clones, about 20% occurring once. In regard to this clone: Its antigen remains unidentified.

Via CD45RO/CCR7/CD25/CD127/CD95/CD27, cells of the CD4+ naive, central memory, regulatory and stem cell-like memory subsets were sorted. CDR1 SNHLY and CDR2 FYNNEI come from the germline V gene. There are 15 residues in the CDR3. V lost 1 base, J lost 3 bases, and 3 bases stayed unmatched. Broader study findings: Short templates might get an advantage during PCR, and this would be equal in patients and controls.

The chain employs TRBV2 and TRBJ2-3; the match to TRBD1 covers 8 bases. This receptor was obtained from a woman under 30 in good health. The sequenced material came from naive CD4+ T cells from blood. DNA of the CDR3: TGTGCCAGCAGTGAAGGTCAGGGGGCAACAGATACGCAGTATTTT. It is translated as CASSEGQGATDTQYF.